This TCR beta chain was sequenced for a study of T cells after yellow fever vaccination. Regarding the study as a whole: Some clonotypes, a small share, were shared between CD4 and CD8 compartments. At 95% to 98% for CD4 and approximately 88% for CD8, most primary-vaccination clones showed up again after the booster.

TCRdb processed the 5' RACE reads anew with MiXCR; each CDR3 protein has one entry. The sample records 500,000 to 650,000 distinct CDR3 sequences, about 12% being singletons. With respect to this clonotype: Its antigen is unknown.

Germline values: CDR1 SGHNT, CDR2 YENEEA. This CDR3 has 16 amino acids. After removal of 2 bases from V and 4 bases from J, the junction contained 6 bases not matched to a gene. The specimen comprised PBMCs, sampled on the day of the yellow fever booster vaccination. The source of this sequence is a man aged 30 to 39 who received the YFV17D yellow fever vaccine. The J gene is TRBJ2-1, the V gene TRBV11-3; the match to TRBD2 covers 9 bases. The DNA of the CDR3 is TGTGCCAGCAGCTTATTGTCGCTAGCGGGGTACAATGAGCAGTTCTTC. This translates into CASSLLSLAGYNEQFF.